The present TCR beta chain was sequenced within a study of CD8+CD57+ T cells in acquired aplastic anemia. Study information: Healthy donor CD4+ samples were sequenced to a depth that averaged about 10.8 million reads. Study outcomes and limitations: Patients and healthy controls showed no significant CD8+ Simpson's diversity difference.

CDR3 length: 17 amino acids. Germline V gene lookup returns CDR1 WNHNN and CDR2 SYGVQD (reference sequence). This clonotype was detected ten times or more. Its antigen is currently unknown. Germline is not matched at one junction end, which may reflect a read error. The study profiled TCR beta VDJ and CDR3 using genomic DNA as template. A single record per CDR3 protein comes from TCRdb applying MiXCR to the reads. The sample has about 180,000 distinct CDR3 sequences; 46% are singletons. The receptor comes from a human donor in good health. V gene TRBV10-1 combines with J gene TRBJ2-2, with 10 bases fitting TRBD2. What was sequenced was sorted CD4+, CD8+, or CD8+CD57+ T cells (not recorded which) from PBMCs. CDR3: CASSAILGLANAGELFF. The DNA of the CDR3 is TGCGCCAGCAGTGCCATTTTGGGACTAGCGAACGCCGGGGAGCTGTTTTTT.